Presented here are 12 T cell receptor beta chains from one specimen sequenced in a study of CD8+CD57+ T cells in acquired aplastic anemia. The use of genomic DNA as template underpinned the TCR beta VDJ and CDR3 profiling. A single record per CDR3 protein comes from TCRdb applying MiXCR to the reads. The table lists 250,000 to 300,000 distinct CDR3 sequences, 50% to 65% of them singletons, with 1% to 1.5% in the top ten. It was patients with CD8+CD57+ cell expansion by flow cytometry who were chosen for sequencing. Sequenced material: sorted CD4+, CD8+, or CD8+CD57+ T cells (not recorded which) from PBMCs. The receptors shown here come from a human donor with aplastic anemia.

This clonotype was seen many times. The CDR3 here is CAWGQGTSHTEAFF. The CDR3 DNA reads TGTGCCTGGGGCCAGGGAACGAGCCACACTGAAGCTTTCTTT. The chain is built from TRBV30 and TRBJ1-1, with D maybe TRBD1 (5 bases). V was shortened by 5 bases and J by 3 bases, with 16 bases between the two germline ends. Germline values: CDR1 GTSNPN, CDR2 SVGIG (reference sequence). CDR3 length: 14 amino acids. Based on the CDR3 plus reference TRBV30 and TRBJ1-1, the full variable domain is SQTIHQWPATLVQPVGSPLSLECTVEGTSNPNLYWYRQAAGRGLQLLFYSVGIGQISSEVPQNLSASRPQDRQFILSSKKLLLSDSGFYLCAWGQGTSHTEAFFGQGTRLTVV.

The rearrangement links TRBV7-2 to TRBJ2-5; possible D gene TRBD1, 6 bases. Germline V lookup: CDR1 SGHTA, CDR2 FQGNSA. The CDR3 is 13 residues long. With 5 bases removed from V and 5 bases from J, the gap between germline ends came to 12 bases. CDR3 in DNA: TGTGCCAGCAGCCCACAGGGCCCGGAGACCCAGTACTTC. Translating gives CASSPQGPETQYF.

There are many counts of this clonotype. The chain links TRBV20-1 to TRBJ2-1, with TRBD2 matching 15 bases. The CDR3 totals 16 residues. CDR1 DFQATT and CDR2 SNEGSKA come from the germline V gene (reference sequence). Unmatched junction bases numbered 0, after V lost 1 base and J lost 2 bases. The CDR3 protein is CSARGTSGRAYNEQFF. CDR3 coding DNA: TGCAGTGCTAGAGGGACTAGCGGGAGGGCCTACAATGAGCAGTTCTTC.

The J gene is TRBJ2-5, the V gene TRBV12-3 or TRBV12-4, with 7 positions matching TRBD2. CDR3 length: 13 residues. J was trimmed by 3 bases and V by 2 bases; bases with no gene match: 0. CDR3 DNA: TGTGCCAGCAGTTTACTAGCGGAAGAGACCCAGTACTTC. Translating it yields CASSLLAEETQYF.

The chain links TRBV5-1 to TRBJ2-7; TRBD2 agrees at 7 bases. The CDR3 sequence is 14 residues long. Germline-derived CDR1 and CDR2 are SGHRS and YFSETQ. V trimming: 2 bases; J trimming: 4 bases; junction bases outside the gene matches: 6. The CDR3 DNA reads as TGCGCCAGCAGCTTAGGGGAGGGCCTTTACGAGCAGTACTTC. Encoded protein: CASSLGEGLYEQYF.

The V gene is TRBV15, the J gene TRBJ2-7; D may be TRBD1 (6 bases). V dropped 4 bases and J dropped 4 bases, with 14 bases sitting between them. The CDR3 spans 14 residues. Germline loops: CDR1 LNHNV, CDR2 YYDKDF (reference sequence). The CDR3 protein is CATSIPGQGYEQYF. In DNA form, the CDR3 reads TGTGCCACCAGCATCCCGGGACAAGGATACGAGCAGTACTTC.

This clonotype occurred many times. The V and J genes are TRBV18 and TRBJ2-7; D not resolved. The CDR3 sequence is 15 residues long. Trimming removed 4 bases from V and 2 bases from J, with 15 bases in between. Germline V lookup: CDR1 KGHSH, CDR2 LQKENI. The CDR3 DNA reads TGTGCCAGCTCACTGAGCCGAATAGAAACCTACGAGCAGTACTTC. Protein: CASSLSRIETYEQYF.

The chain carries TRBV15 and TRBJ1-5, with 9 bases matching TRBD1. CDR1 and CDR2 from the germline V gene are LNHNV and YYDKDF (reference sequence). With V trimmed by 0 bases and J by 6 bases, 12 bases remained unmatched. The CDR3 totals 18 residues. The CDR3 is CATSRDGWTGESGQPQHF. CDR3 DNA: TGTGCCACCAGCAGAGATGGATGGACAGGGGAATCGGGTCAGCCCCAGCATTTT. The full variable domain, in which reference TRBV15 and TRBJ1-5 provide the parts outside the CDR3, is DAMVIQNPRYQVTQFGKPVTLSCSQTLNHNVMYWYQQKSSQAPKLLFHYYDKDFNNEADTPDNFQSRRPNTSFCFLDIRSPGLGDTAMYLCATSRDGWTGESGQPQHFGDGTRLSIL.

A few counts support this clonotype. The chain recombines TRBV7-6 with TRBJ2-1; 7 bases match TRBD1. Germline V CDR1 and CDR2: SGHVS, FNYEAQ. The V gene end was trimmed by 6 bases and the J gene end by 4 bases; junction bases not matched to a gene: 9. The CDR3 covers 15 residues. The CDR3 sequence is CASSRTGDFYNEQFF. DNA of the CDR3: TGTGCCAGCAGTCGAACAGGGGATTTTTACAATGAGCAGTTCTTC.

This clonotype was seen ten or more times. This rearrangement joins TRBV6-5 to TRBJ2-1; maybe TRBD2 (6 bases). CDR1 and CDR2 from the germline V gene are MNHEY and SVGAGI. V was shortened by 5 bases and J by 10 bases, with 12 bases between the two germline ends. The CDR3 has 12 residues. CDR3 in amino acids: CASSTRRGEQFF. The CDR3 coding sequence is TGTGCCAGCAGTACCCGTCGGGGGGAGCAGTTCTTC.

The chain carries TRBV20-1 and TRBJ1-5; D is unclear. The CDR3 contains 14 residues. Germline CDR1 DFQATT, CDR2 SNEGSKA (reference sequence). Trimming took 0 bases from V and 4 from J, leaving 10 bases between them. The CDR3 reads CSARDGERNQPQHF. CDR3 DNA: TGCAGTGCTAGAGATGGGGAAAGAAATCAGCCCCAGCATTTT.

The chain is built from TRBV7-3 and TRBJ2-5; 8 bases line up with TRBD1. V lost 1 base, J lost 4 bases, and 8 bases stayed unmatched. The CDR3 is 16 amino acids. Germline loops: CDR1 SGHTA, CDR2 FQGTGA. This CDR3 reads CASSLRVVDRGETQYF. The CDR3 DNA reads TGTGCCAGCAGCTTAAGGGTGGTCGACAGGGGAGAGACCCAGTACTTC.